This T cell receptor beta chain is from a study of vaccination and CD4 T cells after COVID-19. The Oncomine TCR Beta short-read assay was applied to DNA of cultured CD4+ T cells. From the PCR reads, TCRdb called clonotypes with MiXCR, one entry per CDR3 protein. Of roughly 10,000 distinct CDR3 sequences detected, over 50% appear once; the ten largest clones hold roughly 33%. Notes on this clonotype: No antigen is known for it.

Stated treatment: 10-day PBMC culture with coronavirus spike peptide pools or control peptides (ViraFEST assay). Germline V gene sequence: CDR1 MNHNS, CDR2 SASEGT. The CDR3 extends over 15 amino acids. Trimming cost V 3 bases and J 3 bases; bases outside gene matches: 4. This receptor was obtained from a human donor who had recovered from COVID-19. V usage is TRBV6-1 and J usage is TRBJ2-7; 11 bases agree with TRBD2. Sequenced sample: CD4+ T cells from blood, cultured in vitro. The CDR3 here is CASSEQTSGNYEQYF. CDR3 coding DNA: TGTGCCAGCAGTGAGCAGACTAGCGGGAACTACGAGCAGTACTTC.